This T cell receptor beta chain was obtained from a study of STAT3 mutations in large granular lymphocyte leukemia. Findings of the study overall: A small but highly pathogenic clone may have been missed. Every T-cell large granular lymphocyte leukemia patient had at least one immunodominant TCR beta clonotype. All newly emerging clones after therapy were STAT3 wild type.

Clones were read by immunoSEQ multiplex PCR, and TCRdb kept only the in-frame ones, dropping some. This sample has around 6,600 clones; 57% occur once, and the top ten carry about 80%. CDR1 and CDR2 (germline): SNHLY, FYNNEI. The CDR3 spans 13 residues. Trimming removed 8 bases at V and 10 bases at J, with 15 bases between. Concerning this clone: Its antigen is unidentified.

V usage is TRBV2 and J usage is TRBJ1-6; D unclear. The sample taken for sequencing was peripheral blood mononuclear cells. This TCR came from a boy aged 10-17 years with T-cell large granular lymphocyte leukemia. Some clones in this sample may be carry-over from other donors' samples. As DNA, the CDR3 is TGTGCCAGCCGGGAGTCCGGTGGCTCACCCCTCCACTTT. The encoded protein is CASRESGGSPLHF.